This TCR beta chain is from a study of cytomegalovirus exposure and HLA in healthy donors. Study-level information: Counted in an early data release were approximately 85 million unique TCRs from HLA-typed donors. Broader study findings: Some V segments (TRBV6-2 and TRBV6-3 among them) were excluded as indistinguishable. The authors later found most CMV-associated TCR beta chains appeared HLA-restricted. According to the study, around 160 TCR beta chains were cytomegalovirus-associated.

CDR1 is GTSNPN and CDR2 is SVGIG in the germline V gene (reference sequence). Trimming stripped 1 base from V and 1 base from J, with 5 bases between. This CDR3 comprises 13 residues. A few counts support this clone. The antigen is unknown. Additional DNA sequences in this sample encode the identical CDR3. Amplification used 60 Vbeta primers and 13 Jbeta primers. TCRdb's table, derived via immunoSEQ multiplex PCR, lists solely in-frame clones and lacks some. Among some 170,000 clones listed, around 80% were seen once. This sequence joins TRBV30 and TRBJ1-5; D not certain. The receptor was derived from a man aged 25-40 years in good health and CMV-seronegative. Source material: PBMCs. CDR3 loop: CAWSAGSNQPQHF. In DNA form, the CDR3 reads TGTGCCTGGAGTGCAGGAAGCAATCAGCCCCAGCATTTT.